Detailed here is one T cell receptor (beta chain). Looked up from germline, CDR1 is ENHRY and CDR2 is SYGVKD. The V gene lost 4 bases and the J gene lost 4 bases, with 11 bases spanning the gap. CDR3 length equals 15 residues. The entry originates in a study of blood T cell repertoires in COVID-19. Study in general: T cells, B-cell-depleted T cells, or PBMCs supplied cDNA or gDNA.

Measured with immunoSEQ multiplex PCR; TCRdb has only the in-frame clones, and not every one. The sample lists roughly 250,000 clones, around 90% occurring once. Sequencing was performed on peripheral blood. This receptor was obtained from a woman aged 25 to 39 with acute or convalescent COVID-19. This chain connects TRBV10-3 to TRBJ2-6; D possibly uses TRBD1 or TRBD2 (5 bases each). CDR3 sequence (DNA): TGTGCCATCAGTGCGTCGGGGCGAGGGGCCAACGTCCTGACTTTC. The encoded protein is CAISASGRGANVLTF.